The clone carrying this TCR beta chain was counted at least ten times. Its antigen is not identified. The junction shows a germline mismatch at one end, possibly a read error. This specimen comes from a study of T cells after posttransplantation cyclophosphamide. Findings and limits, study-wide: Later blood repertoires were often dominated by clones from the donor CD8+ memory compartment. After PTCy, TRB diversity resembled that of CNI/methotrexate controls. TRB overlap between skin or GI tissue T cells and blood was limited.

Sequencing was performed with immunoSEQ multiplex PCR; in TCRdb, only in-frame clones are kept and a portion is missing. The repertoire consists of about 41,000 clones, none detected only once. Per the germline V gene, CDR1 is SSHAT and CDR2 is FNYEAQ (reference sequence). The CDR3 totals 14 residues. V is TRBV7-7 and J is TRBJ2-3; the D gene is possibly TRBD1 (6 bases). The TCR sequence derives from a man aged 25 to 45 in good health and a related stem cell transplant donor. The specimen was PBMCs. CDR3 loop: CASSVDSLTDTQYF. The DNA of the CDR3 is TGTGCTAGCAGCGTGGACAGCCTCACAGATACGCAGTATTTT. The variable domain in full, with the rest retrieved from reference TRBV7-7 and TRBJ2-3, is GAGVSQSPRYKVTKRGQDVTLRCDPISSHATLYWYQQALGQGPEFLTYFNYEAQPDKSGLPSDRFSAERPEGSISTLTIQRTEQRDSAMYRCASSVDSLTDTQYFGPGTRLTVL.